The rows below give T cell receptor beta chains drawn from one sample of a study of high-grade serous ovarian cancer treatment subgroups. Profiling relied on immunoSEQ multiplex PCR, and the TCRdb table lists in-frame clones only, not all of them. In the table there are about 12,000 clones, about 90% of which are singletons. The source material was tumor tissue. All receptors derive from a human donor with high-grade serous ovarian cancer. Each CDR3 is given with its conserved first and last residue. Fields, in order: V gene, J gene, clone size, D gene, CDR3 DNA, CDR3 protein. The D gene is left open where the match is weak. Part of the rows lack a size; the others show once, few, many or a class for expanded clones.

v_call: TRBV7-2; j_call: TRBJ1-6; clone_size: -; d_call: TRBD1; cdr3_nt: TGTGCCAGCAGCTTAGGTACCGGGACAGGGAGAAATTCACCCCTCCACTTT; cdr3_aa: CASSLGTGTGRNSPLHF
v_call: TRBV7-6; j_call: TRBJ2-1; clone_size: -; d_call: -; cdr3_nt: TGTGCCAGCAGCTTAGGGGACGGATCCCACAATGAGCAGTTCTTC; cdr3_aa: CASSLGDGSHNEQFF
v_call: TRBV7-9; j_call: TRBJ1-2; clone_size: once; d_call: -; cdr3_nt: TGTGCCAGCAGCTTAGAAAGCCCCGCCCTCTATGGCTACACCTTC; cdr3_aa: CASSLESPALYGYTF
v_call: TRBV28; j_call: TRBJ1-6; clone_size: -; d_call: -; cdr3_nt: TGTGCCAGCAGGACCGGGTTCAATTCACCCCTCCACTTT; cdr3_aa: CASRTGFNSPLHF
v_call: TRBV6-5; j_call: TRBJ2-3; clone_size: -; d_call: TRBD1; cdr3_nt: TGTGCCAGCAGTTCCCAGCAGGGGGCGGTTACGCAGTATTTT; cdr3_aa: CASSSQQGAVTQYF
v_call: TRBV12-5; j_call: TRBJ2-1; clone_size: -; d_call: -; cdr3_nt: TGTGCTAGTGGTTTGGCCCCTTTGGGTGAGCAGTTCTTC; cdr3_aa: CASGLAPLGEQFF
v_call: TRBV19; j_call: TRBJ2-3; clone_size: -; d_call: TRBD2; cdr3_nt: TGTGCCAGTAGTACACGCCAACTAGCGGGGGGAGCAGATACGCAGTATTTT; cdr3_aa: CASSTRQLAGGADTQYF
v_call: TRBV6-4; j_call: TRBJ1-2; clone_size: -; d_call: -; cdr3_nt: TGTGCCAGGAAAAGAGTCGGCTACACCTTC; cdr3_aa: CARKRVGYTF
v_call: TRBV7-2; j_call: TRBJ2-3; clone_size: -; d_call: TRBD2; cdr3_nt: TGTGCCAGCAGCTTAAGGCTAGCGGGGGGCACAGATACGCAGTATTTT; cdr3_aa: CASSLRLAGGTDTQYF
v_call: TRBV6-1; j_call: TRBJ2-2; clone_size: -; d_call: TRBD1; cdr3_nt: TGTGCCAGCAGTGGGGACAGCCACACCGGGGAGCTGTTTTTT; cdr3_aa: CASSGDSHTGELFF
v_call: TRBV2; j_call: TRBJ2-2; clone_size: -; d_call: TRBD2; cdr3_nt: TGTGCCAGCAGTGGGGAGGGATTGGGCACCGGGGAGCTGTTTTTT; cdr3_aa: CASSGEGLGTGELFF
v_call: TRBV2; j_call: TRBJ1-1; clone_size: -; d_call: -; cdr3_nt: TGTGCCAGCAGTCCCGGGACGGGGGCTCCCACTGAAGCTTTCTTT; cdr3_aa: CASSPGTGAPTEAFF
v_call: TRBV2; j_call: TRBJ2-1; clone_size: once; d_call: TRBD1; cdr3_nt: TGTGCCAGCAGTGCGGACAGGGCGAATGAGCAGTTCTTC; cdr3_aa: CASSADRANEQFF
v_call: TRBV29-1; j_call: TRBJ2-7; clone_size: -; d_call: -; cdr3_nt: TGCAGCGTTGAAGGCAGGTACGAGCAGTACTTC; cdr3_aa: CSVEGRYEQYF
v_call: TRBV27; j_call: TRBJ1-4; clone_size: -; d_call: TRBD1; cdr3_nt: TGTGCCAGCGCGGGACAGTTGAATGAAAAACTGTTTTTT; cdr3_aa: CASAGQLNEKLFF
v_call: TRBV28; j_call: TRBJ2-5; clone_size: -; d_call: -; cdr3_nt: TGTGCCAGCAATGTGGGAAACAGGCAAGAGACCCAGTACTTC; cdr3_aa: CASNVGNRQETQYF
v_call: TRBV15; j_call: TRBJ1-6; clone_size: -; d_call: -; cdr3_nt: TGTGCCACCAGCAGAGATCCACGGAGATCACCCCTCCACTTT; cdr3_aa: CATSRDPRRSPLHF
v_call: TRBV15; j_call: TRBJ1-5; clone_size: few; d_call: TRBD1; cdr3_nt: TGTGCCACCAGCGGTATCCGGGACAGGGGTTTCAGTCAGCCCCAGCATTTT; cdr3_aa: CATSGIRDRGFSQPQHF
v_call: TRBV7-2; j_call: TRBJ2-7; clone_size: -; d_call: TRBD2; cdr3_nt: TGTGCCAGCAGCTTAGGACTAGCGGGGGGGGTTTTAGAGCAGTACTTC; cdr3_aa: CASSLGLAGGVLEQYF
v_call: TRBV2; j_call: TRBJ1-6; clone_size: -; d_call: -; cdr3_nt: TGTGCCAGCAGTGAAGGACAGTCCTACAACTTT; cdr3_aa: CASSEGQSYNF
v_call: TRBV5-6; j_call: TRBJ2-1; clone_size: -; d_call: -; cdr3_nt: TGTGCCAGCAGCTTCAACGGAAACAATGAGCAGTTCTTC; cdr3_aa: CASSFNGNNEQFF
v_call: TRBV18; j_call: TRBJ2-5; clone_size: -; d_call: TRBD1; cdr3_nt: TGTGCCAGCTCACCCGGGACAGTCCAAGAGACCCAGTACTTC; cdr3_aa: CASSPGTVQETQYF
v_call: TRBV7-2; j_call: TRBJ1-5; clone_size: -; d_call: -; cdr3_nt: TGTGCCAGCAGCACTAACGGACCGGGACATAATCAGCCCCAGCATTTT; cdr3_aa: CASSTNGPGHNQPQHF